The 14 T cell receptor beta chains presented below share a single source sample, sequenced in a study of regulatory T cells in long-lasting Graves disease. The time point is: newly diagnosed GD, antithyroid drugs for less than 3 months. PBMC RNA served as the TCR library source. CDR3 regions were amplified by Arm-PCR using iRepertoire HTBI primers to build TCR beta libraries. TCRdb re-analysed the multiplex PCR reads in MiXCR, keeping a single row per CDR3 protein. The repertoire includes around 250,000 distinct CDR3 sequences, 15% to 20% of them detected once, and approximately 15% sits in the top ten. This sample was shared with a second study, whose subject was T cells in Graves' hyperthyroidism and ophthalmopathy.

Sequenced material: peripheral blood mononuclear cells (PBMCs), taken at new diagnosis, from a patient treated with antithyroid drugs. These receptors all stem from a woman aged 25 to 39 with Graves disease.

This clonotype was found many times. CDR3 sequence: CSARAPQSSYNEQFF. In DNA, the CDR3 is TGCAGTGCTAGAGCCCCTCAGTCCTCCTACAATGAGCAGTTCTTC. The rearrangement links TRBV20-1 to TRBJ2-1; no definite D call. Trimming pared 1 base from V and 0 bases from J, leaving 10 bases between. CDR1 DFQATT and CDR2 SNEGSKA come from the germline V gene (reference sequence). This CDR3 contains 15 residues.

This clonotype was seen at least ten times. The chain combines TRBV27 with TRBJ1-4; 9 bases line up with TRBD1. Germline V gene lookup returns CDR1 MNHEY and CDR2 SMNVEV (reference sequence). V gave up 7 bases and J gave up 2 bases; unmatched junction bases: 2. The CDR3 consists of 14 residues. CDR3 loop: CASMTGGTNEKLFF. The CDR3, as DNA: TGTGCCAGCATGACAGGGGGGACTAATGAAAAACTGTTTTTT.

V and J are TRBV5-1 and TRBJ1-1, with 11 bases fitting TRBD1. The J segment lost 3 bases and the V segment lost 3 bases, leaving 10 bases of the junction unmatched. The CDR3 extends over 17 amino acids. Per the germline V gene, CDR1 is SGHRS and CDR2 is YFSETQ. CDR3 sequence (DNA): TGCGCCAGCAGCTCCCGGACAGGGGGCATAGGAGACACTGAAGCTTTCTTT. This encodes CASSSRTGGIGDTEAFF.

This clonotype was seen at least ten times. The chain employs TRBV9 and TRBJ2-3, with 8 bases matching TRBD2. V shed 1 base and J 0 bases; nucleotides not matched to a gene: 10. This CDR3 region has 18 residues. The germline gives CDR1 SGDLS, CDR2 YYNGEE. The CDR3 DNA reads TGTGCCAGCAGCGTAAATCCTTCTTCGGGGGGGAGCACAGATACGCAGTATTTT. Protein sequence: CASSVNPSSGGSTDTQYF.

This clonotype was seen many times. This chain links TRBV20-1 with TRBJ1-4; D gene ambiguous. Germline lookup yields CDR1 DFQATT and CDR2 SNEGSKA (reference sequence). The CDR3 consists of 13 residues. Trimming stripped 3 bases from V and 0 bases from J, with 5 bases between. The CDR3 DNA reads TGCAGTGCTAGCGGAGCAACTAATGAAAAACTGTTTTTT. This translates into CSASGATNEKLFF.

In its sample, this clonotype was seen many times. The rearrangement uses TRBV6-1 and TRBJ1-4; D not resolved. The CDR3 length is 14 residues. Per the germline V gene, CDR1 is MNHNS and CDR2 is SASEGT. The germline V and J ends were trimmed by 7 bases and 4 bases, with 13 bases remaining between them. The CDR3 spells CASTRFSNNEKLFF. The CDR3, as DNA: TGTGCCAGCACCCGATTCTCTAATAATGAAAAACTGTTTTTT.

The chain is built from TRBV12-3 or TRBV12-4 and TRBJ2-2; D gene unclear. This CDR3 region has 12 residues. Deletions cut 6 bases from V and 9 bases from J, with 11 bases between. CDR3 protein: CASRPSGRELFF. Here the CDR3 DNA reads TGTGCCAGCAGACCTAGTGGGAGGGAGCTGTTTTTT.

This clonotype has at least ten counts. The CDR3 bases are TGTGCCAGCAGCTCATCCGGACGGAACACTGAAGCTTTCTTT. Its protein is CASSSSGRNTEAFF. The V and J genes are TRBV11-3 and TRBJ1-1; D remains unclear. Germline assignment: CDR1 SGHNT and CDR2 YENEEA. Trimming cost V 4 bases and J 1 base, with 10 bases left between them. The CDR3 length is 14 residues.

This clonotype appeared many times. The V call is TRBV20-1, the J call TRBJ2-3; D may be TRBD2 (7 bases). V lost 8 bases and J 6 bases, leaving 21 bases between the germline ends. The CDR3 has 14 amino acids. Germline V gene lookup returns CDR1 DFQATT and CDR2 SNEGSKA (reference sequence). The CDR3 DNA reads TGCAGTTTACCTGCTCGGGGGGCTGGGGATACGCAGTATTTT. This sequence encodes CSLPARGAGDTQYF.

This clonotype was recorded at least ten times. The chain is built from TRBV20-1 and TRBJ1-1, with TRBD1 matching 8 bases. The germline V gene has CDR1 DFQATT and CDR2 SNEGSKA (reference sequence). CDR3 length: 13 residues. V lost 6 bases and J lost 3; bases outside the gene matches: 6. The CDR3 coding sequence is TGCAGTGCCAAGGGACAGGTAGACACTGAAGCTTTCTTT. This sequence encodes CSAKGQVDTEAFF.

This clonotype was seen many times. As DNA, the CDR3 is TGTGCCAGCAGTTACTATGGGGCTCAAGAGACCCAGTACTTC. Residues: CASSYYGAQETQYF. The rearrangement joins TRBV6-5 to TRBJ2-5, with D possibly matching TRBD1 (5 bases). This CDR3 region has 14 residues. Trimming left V 1 base short and J 2 bases short, with 8 bases between. Per the germline V gene, CDR1 is MNHEY and CDR2 is SVGAGI.

This clonotype was counted many times. The rearrangement joins TRBV12-3 or TRBV12-4 to TRBJ2-7, with no clear D. The CDR3 loop spans 15 amino acids. The V end lost 1 base, the J end lost 2 bases, and 12 bases lay between the germline ends. The CDR3 loop is CASSLGQVNPYEQYF. The CDR3 DNA reads as TGTGCCAGCAGTTTAGGGCAGGTAAACCCCTACGAGCAGTACTTC.

This clonotype was found many times. This rearrangement joins TRBV6-2 or TRBV6-3 to TRBJ2-1; TRBD1 aligns across 7 bases. The CDR3 has 13 amino acids. The germline V gene encodes CDR1 MNHEY and CDR2 SVGEGT. V lost 7 bases and J lost 5; bases outside the gene matches: 5. In nucleotides, the CDR3 is TGTGCCAGCAATAGGGGGCGGAACAATGAGCAGTTCTTC. Amino acid sequence: CASNRGRNNEQFF.

The count of this clonotype is one. The rearrangement joins TRBV28 to TRBJ2-5; 7 bases match TRBD1. Germline values: CDR1 MDHEN, CDR2 SYDVKM. Germline trimming cut 1 base from V and 7 bases from J; bases unmatched to any gene: 21. CDR3 length: 19 amino acids. As DNA, the CDR3 is TGTGCCAGCAGTTTATCAAGGGGGCGGTTTGCCGTCCGTTCGGCGACCCAGTACTTC. Translation: CASSLSRGRFAVRSATQYF.